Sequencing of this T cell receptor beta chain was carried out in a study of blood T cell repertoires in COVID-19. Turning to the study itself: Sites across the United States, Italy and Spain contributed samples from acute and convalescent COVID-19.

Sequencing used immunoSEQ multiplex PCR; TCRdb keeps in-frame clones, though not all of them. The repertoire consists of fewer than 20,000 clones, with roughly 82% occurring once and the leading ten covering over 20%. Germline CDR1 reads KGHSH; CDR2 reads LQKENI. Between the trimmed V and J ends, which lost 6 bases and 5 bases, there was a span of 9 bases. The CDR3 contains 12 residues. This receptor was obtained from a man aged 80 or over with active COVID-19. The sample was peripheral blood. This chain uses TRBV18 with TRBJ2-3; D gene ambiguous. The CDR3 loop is CASSLRGDTQYF. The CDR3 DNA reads TGTGCCAGCTCCCTGCGCGGAGATACGCAGTATTTT.